One and the same sample provided the 29 T cell receptor beta chains below, sequenced in a study of long-term antiretroviral therapy in people with HIV. Sequencing used immunoSEQ v3.0 at survey level. TCRdb's copy holds only in-frame clones and misses some; the assay was immunoSEQ multiplex PCR. In the table there are about 35,000 clones, approximately 85% of which are singletons. The sample was unsorted PBMCs, taken 2.2 years after starting antiretroviral therapy. These receptors were collected from a man aged 18 to 30 with HIV.

V usage is TRBV7-9 and J usage is TRBJ2-2; 7 nucleotides match TRBD1. Germline V gene sequence: CDR1 SEHNR, CDR2 FQNEAQ (reference sequence). The CDR3 is made up of 14 amino acids. V dropped 7 bases and J dropped 4; count of bases not matched to a gene: 6. In nucleotides, the CDR3 is TGTGCCAGCACGGACAGGTTGAGCACCGGGGAGCTGTTTTTT. This sequence encodes CASTDRLSTGELFF.

This clone was seen only a few times. This chain joins TRBV6-1 and TRBJ2-7, with D perhaps matching TRBD2 (5 bases). This CDR3 comprises 14 residues. Germline lookup yields CDR1 MNHNS and CDR2 SASEGT. Trimming pared 7 bases from V and 3 bases from J, leaving 16 bases between. The CDR3 loop reads CASTLRRTDYEQYF. In nucleotides, the CDR3 is TGTGCCAGCACCCTTCGGAGGACGGACTACGAGCAGTACTTC.

J is TRBJ2-2 and V is TRBV10-1; no clear D. Germline V lookup: CDR1 WNHNN, CDR2 SYGVQD (reference sequence). V was shortened by 1 base and J by 5 bases, with 8 bases between the two germline ends. The CDR3 contains 14 residues. CDR3 in amino acids: CASSEFQLTGELFF. CDR3 nucleotide sequence: TGCGCCAGCAGTGAGTTTCAGCTGACCGGGGAGCTGTTTTTT.

This chain joins TRBV11-2 and TRBJ2-1; no firm D call. V lost 1 base to trimming and J lost 15 bases, with 10 bases between them. CDR3 size: 11 residues. Germline assignment: CDR1 SGHAT and CDR2 FQNNGV. CDR3 nucleotide sequence: TGTGCCAGCAGCTTAGGCCCGGCCGCGTTCTTC. Amino acids: CASSLGPAAFF.

The V gene is TRBV30, the J gene TRBJ1-3, with D uncertain. The germline gives CDR1 GTSNPN, CDR2 SVGIG (reference sequence). Trimming left V 1 base short and J 3 bases short, with 7 bases between. CDR3 length: 13 amino acids. The CDR3 DNA reads as TGTGCCTGGAGTGAGGGCAGTGGAAACACCATATATTTT. This codes for CAWSEGSGNTIYF.

The chain has TRBV29-1 and TRBJ2-1, with D possibly TRBD1 on 5 matching bases. CDR1 is SQVTM, CDR2 ANQGSEA, per germline. The CDR3 is 14 amino acids. V shed 1 base and J shed 2 bases, with 9 bases lying between them. The CDR3 bases are TGCAGCGTTGAAGTAGTAGGGGCCTACAATGAGCAGTTCTTC. This gives the protein CSVEVVGAYNEQFF.

This sequence joins TRBV27 and TRBJ2-7; D gene uncertain. The CDR3 has 13 residues. V was clipped by 2 bases and J by 3 bases, with 8 bases between them. Looked up from germline, CDR1 is MNHEY and CDR2 is SMNVEV (reference sequence). The CDR3 DNA reads TGTGCCAGCAGTTTAAAAATGAACTACGAGCAGTACTTC. It codes for CASSLKMNYEQYF.

The chain carries TRBV9 and TRBJ2-1; D is possibly TRBD2 (5 bases). Germline CDR1 is SGDLS and CDR2 is YYNGEE. Deletions cut 0 bases from V and 4 bases from J, with 11 bases between. This CDR3 has 15 residues. CDR3 coding DNA: TGTGCCAGCAGCGTAGTAGGAGGACGTTACAATGAGCAGTTCTTC. This encodes CASSVVGGRYNEQFF.

The chain couples TRBV6-5 to TRBJ1-1; 8 bases fit TRBD1. The V gene's germline CDR1 is MNHEY and CDR2 SVGAGI. The CDR3 extends over 14 amino acids. Trimming removed 2 bases from V and 5 bases from J; junction bases left unmatched: 4. This CDR3 reads CASSYDRGGTEAFF. CDR3 DNA: TGTGCCAGCAGTTACGACAGGGGAGGGACTGAAGCTTTCTTT.

This clone was seen a single time. The V call is TRBV4-1, the J call TRBJ2-3, with 11 bases lining up with TRBD2. The length of the CDR3 is 16 residues. Germline CDR1 MGHRA, CDR2 YSYEKL. The V gene end was trimmed by 2 bases and the J gene end by 2 bases; junction bases not matched to a gene: 3. The CDR3 here is CASSQRLAGYTDTQYF. CDR3 in DNA: TGCGCCAGCAGCCAAAGACTAGCGGGGTACACAGATACGCAGTATTTT.

J is TRBJ1-5 and V is TRBV28; D might be TRBD1 (6 bases). V dropped 9 bases and J dropped 7 bases, with 25 bases sitting between them. The CDR3 length is 16 residues. Germline V gene lookup returns CDR1 MDHEN and CDR2 SYDVKM. The CDR3 here is CASSWAGVEFRQPQHF. CDR3 sequence (DNA): TGTGCCAGTTCTTGGGCAGGGGTTGAGTTCCGCCAGCCCCAGCATTTT.

This chain connects TRBV19 to TRBJ1-1; TRBD1 aligns across 8 bases. With 4 bases clipped from V and 6 bases from J, the junction kept 13 bases outside the gene matches. The CDR3 covers 16 residues. Looked up from germline, CDR1 is LNHDA and CDR2 is SQIVND (reference sequence). The CDR3, as DNA: TGTGCCAGTAGTAACCGACAGGGGATCCTCTCCCCTGAAGCTTTCTTT. Translated: CASSNRQGILSPEAFF.

The V call is TRBV27, the J call TRBJ2-1, with D possibly TRBD2 on 6 matching bases. CDR3 length equals 16 residues. The germline gives CDR1 MNHEY, CDR2 SMNVEV (reference sequence). V gave up 5 bases and J gave up 2 bases, with 16 bases separating them. Here the CDR3 DNA reads TGTGCCAGCAGTCCTTCGACTAGGAACACCTACAATGAGCAGTTCTTC. It yields the protein CASSPSTRNTYNEQFF.

The V gene is TRBV6-5, the J gene TRBJ1-5; D is uncertain. The ends were cut back, 7 bases at V and 3 bases at J, with 10 bases in the middle. Germline lookup yields CDR1 MNHEY and CDR2 SVGAGI. The CDR3 totals 13 residues. The CDR3 nucleotides are TGTGCCAGCACGACGGGCATCAATCAGCCCCAGCATTTT. Protein product: CASTTGINQPQHF.

J is TRBJ2-3 and V is TRBV6-1; D is unclear. The germline V gene has CDR1 MNHNS and CDR2 SASEGT. V was trimmed by 7 bases and J by 8 bases, leaving 16 bases between them. This CDR3 is 13 amino acids long. CDR3 coding DNA: TGTGCCAGCATGACGTATCTAGGCGGTACGCAGTATTTT. It translates to CASMTYLGGTQYF.

V gene TRBV13 combines with J gene TRBJ2-2; either TRBD1 or TRBD2 may fit D (5 bases each). V lost 8 bases to trimming and J lost 3 bases, with 16 bases between them. Germline V gene lookup returns CDR1 PRHDT and CDR2 FYEKMQ (reference sequence). This CDR3 has 15 amino acids. The CDR3 nucleotides read TGTGCCAGCCGGGGAGTAGGGGCGGACACCGGGGAGCTGTTTTTT. Protein product: CASRGVGADTGELFF. Supplemented by reference TRBV13 and TRBJ2-2, the full variable domain reads AAGVIQSPRHLIKEKRETATLKCYPIPRHDTVYWYQQGPGQDPQFLISFYEKMQSDKGSIPDRFSAQQFSDYHSELNMSSLELGDSALYFCASRGVGADTGELFFGEGSRLTVL.

This clone was seen only a few times. The CDR3: CASNFADEQYF. The DNA of the CDR3 is TGCGCCAGCAATTTTGCCGACGAGCAGTACTTC. The V gene is TRBV5-1, the J gene TRBJ2-7, with D uncertain. This CDR3 contains 11 residues. Germline CDR1 and CDR2: SGHRS and YFSETQ. Trimming stripped 6 bases from V and 5 bases from J, with 9 bases between.

Within the sample, this clone is large. This chain joins TRBV28 and TRBJ2-5; perhaps TRBD1 as D (6 bases). With 7 bases removed from V and 2 bases from J, the gap between germline ends came to 20 bases. Germline CDR1 MDHEN, CDR2 SYDVKM. The CDR3 consists of 16 residues. The CDR3 loop reads CASNPPWQGFQETQYF. The DNA of the CDR3 is TGTGCCAGCAACCCCCCGTGGCAGGGGTTTCAAGAGACCCAGTACTTC.

The chain has TRBV4-2 and TRBJ1-2; D gene ambiguous. The V end lost 1 base, the J end lost 4 bases, and 13 bases lay between the germline ends. The CDR3 is made up of 15 amino acids. The germline CDR1 and CDR2 sequences are LGHNA and YNFKEQ. DNA for the CDR3: TGTGCCAGCAGCCAAGTCACGGGTTCCGCCTATGGCTACACCTTC. Translation gives CASSQVTGSAYGYTF.

This clone showed up just once. The rearrangement joins TRBV5-6 to TRBJ1-6; no clear D gene. The CDR3 sequence is 13 residues long. The ends were cut back, 0 bases at V and 9 bases at J, with 7 bases in the middle. Germline V gene lookup returns CDR1 SGHDT and CDR2 YYEEEE. Here the CDR3 DNA reads TGTGCCAGCAGCTTGGCTCGGCGTTCACCCCTCCACTTT. It is translated as CASSLARRSPLHF. Full variable domain (remainder filled in from reference TRBV5-6 and TRBJ1-6): DAGVTQSPTHLIKTRGQQVTLRCSPKSGHDTVSWYQQALGQGPQFIFQYYEEEERQRGNFPDRFSGHQFPNYSSELNVNALLLGDSALYLCASSLARRSPLHFGNGTRLTVT.

This sequence joins TRBV7-3 and TRBJ2-3; 12 bases fit TRBD2. CDR1 is SGHTA, CDR2 FQGTGA, per germline. CDR3 length: 17 amino acids. V lost 5 bases, J lost 2 bases, and 8 bases stayed unmatched. In nucleotides, the CDR3 is TGTGCCAGCAGCCGGTCTAGCGGGAGGGGGCCCACAGATACGCAGTATTTT. It specifies CASSRSSGRGPTDTQYF.

This chain links TRBV18 with TRBJ1-2, with TRBD1 identical over 9 bases. Germline loops: CDR1 KGHSH, CDR2 LQKENI. The V and J ends lost 1 base and 4 bases, in that order; junction bases with no gene match: 10. This CDR3 is built from 17 residues. The CDR3 region is CASSPLSQGAQGYGYTF. CDR3 DNA: TGTGCCAGCTCACCACTTTCACAGGGGGCGCAGGGCTATGGCTACACCTTC.

The chain employs TRBV15 and TRBJ1-1; no clear D gene. CDR3 length: 13 residues. Trimming stripped 5 bases from V and 8 bases from J, with 15 bases between. CDR1 LNHNV and CDR2 YYDKDF come from the germline V gene (reference sequence). CDR3 coding DNA: TGTGCCACCAGCCGCCCCCCCTCAGCGGAAGCTTTCTTT. It translates to CATSRPPSAEAFF.

The chain combines TRBV29-1 with TRBJ1-1; 7 bases align to TRBD1. Germline V gives CDR1 SQVTM, CDR2 ANQGSEA. V gave up 4 bases and J gave up 8 bases; unmatched junction bases: 7. This CDR3 is 12 amino acids long. CDR3 sequence reads: CSVVPGQLEAFF. CDR3 in DNA: TGCAGCGTTGTTCCGGGACAGTTAGAAGCTTTCTTT.

The chain employs TRBV30 and TRBJ1-5; 9 bases line up with TRBD1. V gave up 8 bases and J gave up 7 bases; unmatched junction bases: 12. This CDR3 has 14 amino acids. The germline CDR1 and CDR2 sequences are GTSNPN and SVGIG (reference sequence). This CDR3 reads CAVAGQGGVQPQHF. The DNA for the CDR3 is TGTGCCGTAGCGGGACAGGGAGGGGTACAGCCCCAGCATTTT.

The chain is built from TRBV25-1 and TRBJ1-2; D is ambiguous. V was trimmed by 3 bases and J by 0 bases, leaving 11 bases between them. The germline gives CDR1 MGHDK, CDR2 SYGVNS. CDR3 length equals 15 residues. CDR3 amino acids: CASSETNQPNYGYTF. The CDR3 coding sequence is TGTGCCAGCAGTGAGACAAATCAGCCTAACTATGGCTACACCTTC.

In DNA form, the CDR3 reads TGTGCCAGCTCACCCGGTAGATCAGATACGCAGTATTTT. Translated, it gives CASSPGRSDTQYF. The rearrangement links TRBV18 to TRBJ2-3; no clear D gene. V was cut by 3 bases and J by 4 bases, with 8 bases left in between. Germline-derived CDR1 and CDR2 are KGHSH and LQKENI. The CDR3 is made up of 13 amino acids.

This rearrangement joins TRBV10-3 to TRBJ2-2; tentative D call: TRBD2 (7 bases). Looked up from germline, CDR1 is ENHRY and CDR2 is SYGVKD. The CDR3 length is 14 residues. V lost 6 bases and J 3 bases, leaving 11 bases between the germline ends. Here the CDR3 DNA reads TGTGCCATCAGAGGGGGGGCCGACACCGGGGAGCTGTTTTTT. Its translation is CAIRGGADTGELFF.

V gene TRBV7-9 combines with J gene TRBJ2-2; possible D gene TRBD1, 6 bases. Between the trimmed V and J ends, which lost 5 bases and 2 bases, there was a span of 18 bases. Germline CDR1 is SEHNR and CDR2 is FQNEAQ (reference sequence). This CDR3 contains 17 residues. CDR3 nucleotides: TGTGCCAGCAGCCCCCGGGACACCCTCCCCAACACCGGGGAGCTGTTTTTT. Translated, it gives CASSPRDTLPNTGELFF.